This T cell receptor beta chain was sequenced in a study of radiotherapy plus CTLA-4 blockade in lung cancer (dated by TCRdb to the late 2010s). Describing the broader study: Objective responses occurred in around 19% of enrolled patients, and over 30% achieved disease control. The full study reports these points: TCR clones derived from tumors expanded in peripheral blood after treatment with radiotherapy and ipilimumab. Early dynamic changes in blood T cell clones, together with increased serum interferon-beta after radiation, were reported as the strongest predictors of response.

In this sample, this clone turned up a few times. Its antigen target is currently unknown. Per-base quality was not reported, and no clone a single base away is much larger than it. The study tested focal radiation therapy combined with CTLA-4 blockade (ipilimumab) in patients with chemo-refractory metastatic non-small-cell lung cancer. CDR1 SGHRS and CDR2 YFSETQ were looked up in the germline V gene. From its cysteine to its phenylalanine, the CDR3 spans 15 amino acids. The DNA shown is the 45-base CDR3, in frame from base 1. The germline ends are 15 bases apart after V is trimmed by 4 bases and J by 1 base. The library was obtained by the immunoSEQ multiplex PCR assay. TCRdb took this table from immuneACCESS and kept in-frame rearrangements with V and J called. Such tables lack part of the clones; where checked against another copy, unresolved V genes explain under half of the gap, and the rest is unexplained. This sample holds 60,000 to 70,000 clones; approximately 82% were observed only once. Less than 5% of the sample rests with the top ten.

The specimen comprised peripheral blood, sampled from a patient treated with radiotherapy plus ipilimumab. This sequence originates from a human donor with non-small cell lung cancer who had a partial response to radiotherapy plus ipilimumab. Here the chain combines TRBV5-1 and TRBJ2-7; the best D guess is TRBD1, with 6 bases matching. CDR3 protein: CASSESGTSSYEQYF. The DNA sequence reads TGCGCCAGCAGCGAATCCGGGACATCTTCCTACGAGCAGTACTTC.